The 21 T cell receptor beta chains reported below all come from one sample, sequenced in a study of blood T cell repertoires in COVID-19. Clones were read by immunoSEQ multiplex PCR, and TCRdb kept only the in-frame ones, dropping some. The table lists around 100,000 clones, 84% of them singletons. Sequencing was done on a sample of peripheral blood. All receptors come from a man between 65 and 79 years old with active or convalescent COVID-19.

This chain joins TRBV5-8 and TRBJ2-5; weak D call: TRBD1 (6 bases). The V and J ends lost 4 bases and 2 bases respectively, with 12 bases between them. The germline CDR1 and CDR2 sequences are SGHTS and YDEGEE. The CDR3 runs to 14 residues. This CDR3 reads CASSLGRGQETQYF. The CDR3 DNA follows: TGTGCCAGCAGCCTGGGCAGGGGTCAAGAGACCCAGTACTTC.

The CDR3 sequence is CASSEVRQGTQPQHF. The CDR3 DNA follows: TGTGCCAGCAGTGAAGTCCGGCAGGGGACTCAGCCCCAGCATTTT. The chain couples TRBV2 to TRBJ1-5; possibly TRBD1 for D (6 bases). Germline V CDR1 and CDR2: SNHLY, FYNNEI. This CDR3 has 15 residues. V was clipped by 1 base and J by 6 bases, with 13 bases between them.

This chain connects TRBV28 to TRBJ2-3; the match to TRBD2 covers 15 bases. CDR3 size: 16 residues. Germline assignment: CDR1 MDHEN and CDR2 SYDVKM. Germline trimming cut 6 bases from V and 5 bases from J; bases unmatched to any gene: 6. CDR3 in amino acids: CASSSGLAGGKDTQYF. The DNA for the CDR3 is TGTGCCAGCAGCTCCGGACTAGCGGGGGGGAAAGATACGCAGTATTTT.

The CDR3 DNA sequence: TGTGCCAGCAGTGGAGAGGGAGGAACTGAAGCTTTCTTT. It codes for CASSGEGGTEAFF. The V gene is TRBV2, the J gene TRBJ1-1, with D hard to call. The germline V and J ends were trimmed by 4 bases and 5 bases, with 11 bases remaining between them. Germline V CDR1 and CDR2: SNHLY, FYNNEI. The CDR3 consists of 13 residues.

This clone appeared a single time. The V gene is TRBV4-2, the J gene TRBJ2-3; 8 positions agree with TRBD2. The CDR3 has 17 residues. Germline V CDR1 and CDR2: LGHNA, YNFKEQ. V dropped 0 bases and J dropped 2; count of bases not matched to a gene: 7. The CDR3 DNA follows: TGTGCCAGCAGCCAAGATCTCGAGCGGGGGTACACAGATACGCAGTATTTT. Translation: CASSQDLERGYTDTQYF.

J is TRBJ2-7 and V is TRBV21-1; no check of the table's D call, TRBD2, against the DNA was made. TRBV21-1 is a listed pseudogene. This CDR3 is 14 amino acids long. CDR3 nucleotides: TGTGCCAGCACCCCTCCGAGAGTCTGCTACGAGCAGTACTTC. It is translated as CASTPPRVCYEQYF.

The J gene is TRBJ1-2, the V gene TRBV25-1; TRBD1 might be the D (6 bases). The CDR3 has 15 amino acids. The germline CDR1 and CDR2 sequences are MGHDK and SYGVNS. Trimming took off 3 bases at V and 1 base at J, with 12 bases between the two ends. The CDR3: CASSDRDTLNYGYTF. CDR3 in DNA: TGTGCCAGCAGTGATCGGGACACACTTAACTATGGCTACACCTTC.

This chain connects TRBV3-1 (or the pseudogene TRBV3-2) to TRBJ1-1; TRBD1 might be the D (5 bases). CDR3 size: 12 residues. CDR1 is LGHDT, CDR2 YNNKEL, per germline (reference sequence). Trimming took 6 bases from V and 5 from J, leaving 10 bases between them. The CDR3 bases are TGTGCCAGCAGTCTCAGGGAAACTGAAGCTTTCTTT. Amino acid sequence: CASSLRETEAFF.

This chain uses TRBV6-2 or TRBV6-3 with TRBJ1-5; D is uncertain. CDR1 is MNHEY, CDR2 SVGEGT, per germline. There are 13 residues in the CDR3. The V and J ends lost 5 bases and 5 bases respectively, with 10 bases between them. The CDR3 coding sequence is TGTGCCAGCAGTCGCCCCGAGGATCAGCCCCAGCATTTT. The encoded protein is CASSRPEDQPQHF.

This chain uses TRBV11-2 with TRBJ2-5; possibly TRBD2 for D (6 bases). Germline lookup yields CDR1 SGHAT and CDR2 FQNNGV. V lost 5 bases and J lost 7, with 8 bases in between. CDR3 length: 11 residues. The chain's CDR3 is CASSHGGTQYF. The CDR3 coding sequence is TGTGCCAGCAGCCACGGGGGGACCCAGTACTTC.

The chain has TRBV11-2 and TRBJ1-2, with D possibly TRBD1 on 5 matching bases. There are 16 residues in the CDR3. The V and J ends lost 5 bases and 3 bases respectively, with 19 bases between them. From germline, CDR1 is SGHAT and CDR2 FQNNGV. The CDR3: CASSPRAGPIDYGYTF. Written as DNA, the CDR3 is TGTGCCAGCAGCCCCAGGGCAGGCCCCATCGACTATGGCTACACCTTC. The variable domain in full, with the rest retrieved from reference TRBV11-2 and TRBJ1-2, is EAGVAQSPRYKIIEKRQSVAFWCNPISGHATLYWYQQILGQGPKLLIQFQNNGVVDDSQLPKDRFSAERLKGVDSTLKIQPAKLEDSAVYLCASSPRAGPIDYGYTFGSGTRLTVV.

This chain links TRBV15 with TRBJ1-6; D is possibly TRBD1 (6 bases). The V end lost 3 bases, the J end lost 7 bases, and 16 bases lay between the germline ends. CDR3 length: 16 residues. Germline CDR1 and CDR2: LNHNV and YYDKDF (reference sequence). The CDR3 protein is CATSREYRVVNSPLHF. The CDR3 nucleotides read TGTGCCACCAGCAGGGAATACAGGGTCGTGAATTCACCCCTCCACTTT.

This clone was seen once. CDR3 loop: CASRGGARNTEAFF. The DNA of the CDR3 is TGTGCCAGCAGGGGTGGGGCGCGGAACACTGAAGCTTTCTTT. The gene calls are TRBV2 and TRBJ1-1; D is possibly TRBD1 (5 bases). Germline V lookup: CDR1 SNHLY, CDR2 FYNNEI. The CDR3 has 14 residues. V was clipped by 6 bases and J by 1 base, with 12 bases between them.

Only a few counts were recorded for this clone. This chain joins TRBV11-1 and TRBJ2-5; 7 nucleotides match TRBD1. Germline lookup yields CDR1 SGHAT and CDR2 FQDESV (reference sequence). This CDR3 contains 12 residues. Trimming took 5 bases from V and 5 from J; bases not matched to a gene: 2. The CDR3 spells CASSTDRETQYF. In nucleotides, the CDR3 is TGTGCCAGCAGCACGGACAGGGAGACCCAGTACTTC.

V usage is TRBV5-8 and J usage is TRBJ1-5, with D maybe TRBD1 (5 bases). The CDR3 loop spans 15 amino acids. Germline V lookup: CDR1 SGHTS, CDR2 YDEGEE. Trimming took 0 bases from V and 0 from J, leaving 7 bases between them. The CDR3 sequence: CASSLGDSSNQPQHF. In nucleotides, the CDR3 is TGTGCCAGCAGCTTGGGGGACTCTAGCAATCAGCCCCAGCATTTT.

The rearrangement joins TRBV14 to TRBJ2-7, with 7 bases matching TRBD1. V shed 4 bases, J shed 3 bases, and the junction held 12 bases outside the gene matches. This CDR3 region has 16 residues. Germline values: CDR1 SGHDN, CDR2 FVKESK. The DNA for the CDR3 is TGTGCCAGCAGCCCTGGTCGGGACAGCATTTTCTACGAGCAGTACTTC. Translating gives CASSPGRDSIFYEQYF.

The genes are TRBV30 and TRBJ1-6; D possibly corresponds to TRBD1 (5 bases). Between the trimmed V and J ends, which lost 8 bases and 5 bases, there was a span of 16 bases. Germline CDR1 and CDR2: GTSNPN and SVGIG (reference sequence). The CDR3 has 14 residues. CDR3 DNA sequence: TGTGCCGCCCAAATAGGGGCTAATAATTCACCCCTCCACTTT. This encodes CAAQIGANNSPLHF.

This chain links TRBV3-1 (or the pseudogene TRBV3-2) with TRBJ1-4; no definite D call. The ends were cut back, 4 bases at V and 2 bases at J, with 8 bases in the middle. Looked up from germline, CDR1 is LGHDT and CDR2 is YNNKEL (reference sequence). The CDR3 totals 14 residues. CDR3 loop: CASSRSGTNEKLFF. The DNA of the CDR3 is TGTGCCAGCAGCCGCTCGGGGACTAATGAAAAACTGTTTTTT.

Note on this clone: The junction does not match germline at one end; this may be a read error. The V gene is TRBV19, the J gene TRBJ1-1, with unresolved D. The CDR3 spans 14 residues. Germline CDR1 and CDR2: LNHDA and SQIVND (reference sequence). The CDR3 here is CATRREEAAFETFF. CDR3 DNA: TGTGCCACCCGGAGGGAAGAGGCGGCTTTTGAAACTTTCTTT.

The V and J genes are TRBV6-5 and TRBJ1-2, with unresolved D. The CDR3 loop spans 15 amino acids. The V end was cut by 9 bases, the J end by 3 bases, with 20 bases between. The germline CDR1 and CDR2 sequences are MNHEY and SVGAGI. The CDR3 here is CASTSTMVVDYGYTF. DNA of the CDR3: TGTGCCAGTACCTCAACTATGGTTGTTGACTATGGCTACACCTTC.

To note about this clone: One junction end disagrees with the germline gene, perhaps due to a read error. V gene TRBV3-1 (or the pseudogene TRBV3-2) combines with J gene TRBJ2-1, with 9 bases matching TRBD1. The CDR3 consists of 15 residues. Germline V gene data show CDR1 as LGHDT and CDR2 as YNNKEL (reference sequence). CDR3 sequence: CASSRAGQGNNEQFF. The CDR3 nucleotides read TGTGCCAGTAGCCGGGCGGGACAGGGAAACAATGAGCAGTTCTTC.